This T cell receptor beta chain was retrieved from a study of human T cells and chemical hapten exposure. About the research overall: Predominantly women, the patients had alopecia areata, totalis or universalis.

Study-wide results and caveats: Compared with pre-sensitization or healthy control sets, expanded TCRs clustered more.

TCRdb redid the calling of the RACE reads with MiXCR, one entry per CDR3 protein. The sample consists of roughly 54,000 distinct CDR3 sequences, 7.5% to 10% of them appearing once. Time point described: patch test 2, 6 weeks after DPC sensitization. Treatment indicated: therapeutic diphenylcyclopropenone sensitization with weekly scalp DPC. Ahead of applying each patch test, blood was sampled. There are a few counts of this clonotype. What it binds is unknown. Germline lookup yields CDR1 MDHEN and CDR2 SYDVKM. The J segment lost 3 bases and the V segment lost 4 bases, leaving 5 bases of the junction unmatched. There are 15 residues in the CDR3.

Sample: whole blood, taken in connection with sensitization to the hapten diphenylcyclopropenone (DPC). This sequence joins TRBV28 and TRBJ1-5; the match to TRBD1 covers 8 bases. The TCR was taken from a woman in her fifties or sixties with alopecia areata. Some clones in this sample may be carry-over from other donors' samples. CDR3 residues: CASSSDRGYNQPQHF. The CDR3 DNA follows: TGTGCCAGCAGTTCAGACAGGGGTTACAATCAGCCCCAGCATTTT.